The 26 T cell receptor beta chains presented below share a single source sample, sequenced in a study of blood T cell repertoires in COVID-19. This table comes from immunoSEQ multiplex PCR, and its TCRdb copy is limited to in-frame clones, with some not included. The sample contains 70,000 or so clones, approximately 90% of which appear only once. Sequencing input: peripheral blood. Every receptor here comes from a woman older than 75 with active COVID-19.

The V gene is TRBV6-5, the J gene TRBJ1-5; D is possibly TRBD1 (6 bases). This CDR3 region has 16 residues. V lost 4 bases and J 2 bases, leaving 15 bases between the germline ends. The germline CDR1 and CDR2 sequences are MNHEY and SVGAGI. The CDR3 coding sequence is TGTGCCAGCAGTTCAACAGGGAACGCGGGCAATCAGCCCCAGCATTTT. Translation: CASSSTGNAGNQPQHF.

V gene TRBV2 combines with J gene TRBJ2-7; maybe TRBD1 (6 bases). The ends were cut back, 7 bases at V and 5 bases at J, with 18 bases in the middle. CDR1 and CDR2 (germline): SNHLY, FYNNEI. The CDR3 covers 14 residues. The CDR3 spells CASTTSGTINEQYF. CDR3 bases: TGTGCCAGCACTACATCCGGGACAATTAACGAGCAGTACTTC.

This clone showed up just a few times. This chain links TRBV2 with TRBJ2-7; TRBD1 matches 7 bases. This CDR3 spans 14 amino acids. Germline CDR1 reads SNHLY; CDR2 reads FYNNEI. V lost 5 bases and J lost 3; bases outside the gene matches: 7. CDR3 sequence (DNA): TGTGCCAGCAGTTCACAGGGGCCGTTCTACGAGCAGTACTTC. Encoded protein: CASSSQGPFYEQYF.

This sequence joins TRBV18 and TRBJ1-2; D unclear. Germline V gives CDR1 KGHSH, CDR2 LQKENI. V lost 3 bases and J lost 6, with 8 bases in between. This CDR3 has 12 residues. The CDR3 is CASSPRADGYTF. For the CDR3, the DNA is TGTGCCAGCTCACCGCGCGCTGATGGCTACACCTTC.

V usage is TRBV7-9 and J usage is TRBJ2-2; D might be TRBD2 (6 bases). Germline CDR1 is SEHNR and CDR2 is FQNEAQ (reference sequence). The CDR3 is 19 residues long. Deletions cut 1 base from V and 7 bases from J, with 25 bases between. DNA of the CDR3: TGTGCCAGCAGCTTAGATACTAGTACTTGGGGACTCCTTGTCGGGGAGCTGTTTTTT. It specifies CASSLDTSTWGLLVGELFF.

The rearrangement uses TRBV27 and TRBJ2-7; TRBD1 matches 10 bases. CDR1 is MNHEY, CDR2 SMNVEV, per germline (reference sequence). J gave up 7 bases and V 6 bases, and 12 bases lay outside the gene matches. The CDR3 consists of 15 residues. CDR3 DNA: TGTGCCAGCAGGCACCCGGGACAGGGGTCACGGGAGCAGTACTTC. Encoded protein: CASRHPGQGSREQYF.

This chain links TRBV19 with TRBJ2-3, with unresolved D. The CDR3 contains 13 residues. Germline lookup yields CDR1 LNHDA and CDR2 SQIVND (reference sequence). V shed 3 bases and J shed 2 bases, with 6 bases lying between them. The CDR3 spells CASSISFTDTQYF. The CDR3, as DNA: TGTGCCAGTAGTATCTCGTTCACAGATACGCAGTATTTT.

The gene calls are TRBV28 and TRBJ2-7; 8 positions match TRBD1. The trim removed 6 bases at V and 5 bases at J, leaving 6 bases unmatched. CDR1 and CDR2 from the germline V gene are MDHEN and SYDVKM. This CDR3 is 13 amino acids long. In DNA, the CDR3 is TGTGCCAGCAGGGGACAGGATTCCCACGAGCAGTACTTC. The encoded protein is CASRGQDSHEQYF. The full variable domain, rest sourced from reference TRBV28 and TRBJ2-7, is DVKVTQSSRYLVKRTGEKVFLECVQDMDHENMFWYRQDPGLGLRLIYFSYDVKMKEKGDIPEGYSVSREKKERFSLILESASTNQTSMYLCASRGQDSHEQYFGPGTRLTVT.

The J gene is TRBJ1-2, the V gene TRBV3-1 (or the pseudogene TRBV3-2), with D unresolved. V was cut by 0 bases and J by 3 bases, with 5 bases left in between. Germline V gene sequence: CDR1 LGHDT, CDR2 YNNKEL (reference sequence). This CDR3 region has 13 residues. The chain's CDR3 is CASSQDVYYGYTF. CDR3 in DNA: TGTGCCAGCAGCCAAGACGTCTACTATGGCTACACCTTC.

CDR3: CASGTSGRALNIQYF. CDR3 nucleotides: TGTGCCAGCGGGACTAGCGGGAGGGCCTTAAACATTCAGTACTTC. The chain employs TRBV28 and TRBJ2-4, with TRBD2 identical over 16 bases. Germline CDR1 and CDR2: MDHEN and SYDVKM. V was clipped by 8 bases and J by 6 bases; unmatched bases: 4. The CDR3 is 15 amino acids.

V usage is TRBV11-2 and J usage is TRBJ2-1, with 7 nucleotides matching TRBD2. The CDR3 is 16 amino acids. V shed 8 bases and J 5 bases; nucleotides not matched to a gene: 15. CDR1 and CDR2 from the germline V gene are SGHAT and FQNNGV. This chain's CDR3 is CASVRKGGRVNNEQFF. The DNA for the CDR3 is TGTGCCAGCGTTCGAAAAGGCGGGAGAGTCAACAATGAGCAGTTCTTC.

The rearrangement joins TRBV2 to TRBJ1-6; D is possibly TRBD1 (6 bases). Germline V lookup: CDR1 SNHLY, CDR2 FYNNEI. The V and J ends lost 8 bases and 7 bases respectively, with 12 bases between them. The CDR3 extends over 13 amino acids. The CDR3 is CASEGRGNSPLHF. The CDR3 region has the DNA TGTGCCAGCGAAGGGAGGGGGAATTCACCCCTCCACTTT. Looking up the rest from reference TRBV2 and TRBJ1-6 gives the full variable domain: EPEVTQTPSHQVTQMGQEVILRCVPISNHLYFYWYRQILGQKVEFLVSFYNNEISEKSEIFDDQFSVERPDGSNFTLKIRSTKLEDSAMYFCASEGRGNSPLHFGNGTRLTVT.

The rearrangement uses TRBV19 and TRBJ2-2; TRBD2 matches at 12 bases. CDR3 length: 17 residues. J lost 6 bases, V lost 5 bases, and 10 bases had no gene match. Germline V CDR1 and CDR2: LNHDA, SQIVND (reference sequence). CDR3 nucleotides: TGTGCCAGTAGTTTCGTAGGACTAGCGGGACGGCCCGGGGAGCTGTTTTTT. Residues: CASSFVGLAGRPGELFF.

The CDR3 is CASSPQREGFEQYF. The CDR3 DNA is TGTGCCAGCAGCCCCCAGCGGGAGGGTTTCGAGCAGTACTTC. V is TRBV7-2 and J is TRBJ2-7, with 10 bases identical to TRBD2. The length of the CDR3 is 14 residues. V shed 5 bases, J shed 6 bases, and the junction held 7 bases outside the gene matches. Looked up from germline, CDR1 is SGHTA and CDR2 is FQGNSA.

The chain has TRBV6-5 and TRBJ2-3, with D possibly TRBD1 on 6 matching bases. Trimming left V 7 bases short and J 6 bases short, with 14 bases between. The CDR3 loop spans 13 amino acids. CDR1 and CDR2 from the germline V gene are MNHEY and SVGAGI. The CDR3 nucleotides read TGTGCCAGCACCAGGGGTCGTCGTGATACGCAGTATTTT. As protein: CASTRGRRDTQYF.

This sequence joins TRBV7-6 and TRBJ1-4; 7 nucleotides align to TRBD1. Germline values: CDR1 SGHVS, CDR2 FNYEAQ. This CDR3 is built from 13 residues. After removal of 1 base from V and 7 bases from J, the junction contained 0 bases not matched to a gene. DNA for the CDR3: TGTGCCAGCAGCTTAGACAGGGGTGAAAAACTGTTTTTT. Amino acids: CASSLDRGEKLFF. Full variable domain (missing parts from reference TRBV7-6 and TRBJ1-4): GAGVSQSPRYKVTKRGQDVALRCDPISGHVSLYWYRQALGQGPEFLTYFNYEAQQDKSGLPNDRFSAERPEGSISTLTIQRTEQRDSAMYRCASSLDRGEKLFFGSGTQLSVL.

CDR3 in amino acids: CASSFSSGQTGELFF. Here the CDR3 DNA reads TGTGCCAGCAGCTTCTCTAGCGGCCAAACCGGGGAGCTGTTTTTT. The V and J genes are TRBV7-2 and TRBJ2-2, with 7 bases aligning to TRBD2. The CDR3 extends over 15 amino acids. CDR1 SGHTA and CDR2 FQGNSA come from the germline V gene. With 3 bases clipped from V and 5 bases from J, the junction kept 6 bases outside the gene matches.

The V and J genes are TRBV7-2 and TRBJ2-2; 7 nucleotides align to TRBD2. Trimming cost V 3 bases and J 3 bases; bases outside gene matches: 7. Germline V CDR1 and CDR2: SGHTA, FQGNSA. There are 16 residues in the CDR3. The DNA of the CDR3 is TGTGCCAGCAGCTTGGCGGGGGTGGGCGACACCGGGGAGCTGTTTTTT. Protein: CASSLAGVGDTGELFF. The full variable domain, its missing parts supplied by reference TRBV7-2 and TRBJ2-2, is GAGVSQSPSNKVTEKGKDVELRCDPISGHTALYWYRQSLGQGLEFLIYFQGNSAPDKSGLPSDRFSAERTGGSVSTLTIQRTQQEDSAVYLCASSLAGVGDTGELFFGEGSRLTVL.

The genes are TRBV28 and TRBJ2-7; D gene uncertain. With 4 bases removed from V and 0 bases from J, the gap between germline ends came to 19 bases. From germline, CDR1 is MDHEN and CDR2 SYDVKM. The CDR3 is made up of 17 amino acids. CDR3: CASSYTPIRGFSYEQYF. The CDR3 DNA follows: TGTGCCAGCAGTTATACCCCTATAAGAGGATTCTCCTACGAGCAGTACTTC.

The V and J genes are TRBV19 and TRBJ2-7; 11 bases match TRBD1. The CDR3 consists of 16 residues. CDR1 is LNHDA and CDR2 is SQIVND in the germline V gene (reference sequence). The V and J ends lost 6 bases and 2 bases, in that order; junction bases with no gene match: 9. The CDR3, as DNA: TGTGCCAGTAGCCGCGGACAGGGGGCGAGAGCCTACGAGCAGTACTTC. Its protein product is CASSRGQGARAYEQYF. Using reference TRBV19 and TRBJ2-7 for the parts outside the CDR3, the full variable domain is DGGITQSPKYLFRKEGQNVTLSCEQNLNHDAMYWYRQDPGQGLRLIYYSQIVNDFQKGDIAEGYSVSREKKESFPLTVTSAQKNPTAFYLCASSRGQGARAYEQYFGPGTRLTVT.

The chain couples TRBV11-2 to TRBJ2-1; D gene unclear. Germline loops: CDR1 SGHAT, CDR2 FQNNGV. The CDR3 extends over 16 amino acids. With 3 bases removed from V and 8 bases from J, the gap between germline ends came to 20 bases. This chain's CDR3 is CASSFTTKKEIHEQFF. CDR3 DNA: TGTGCCAGCAGCTTCACCACCAAGAAGGAGATCCATGAGCAGTTCTTC.

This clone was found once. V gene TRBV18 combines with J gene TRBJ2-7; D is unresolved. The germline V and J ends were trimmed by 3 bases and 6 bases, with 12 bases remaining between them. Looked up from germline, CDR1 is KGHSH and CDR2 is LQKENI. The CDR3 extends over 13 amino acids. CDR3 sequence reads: CASSPTRPFEQYF. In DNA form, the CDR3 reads TGTGCCAGCTCACCCACACGCCCCTTCGAGCAGTACTTC.

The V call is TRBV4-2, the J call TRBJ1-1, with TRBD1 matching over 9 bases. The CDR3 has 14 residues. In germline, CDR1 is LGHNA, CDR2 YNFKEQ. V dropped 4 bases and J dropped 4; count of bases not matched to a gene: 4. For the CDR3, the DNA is TGTGCCAGCAGCCTCCTGACAGGGGGCACTGAAGCTTTCTTT. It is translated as CASSLLTGGTEAFF.

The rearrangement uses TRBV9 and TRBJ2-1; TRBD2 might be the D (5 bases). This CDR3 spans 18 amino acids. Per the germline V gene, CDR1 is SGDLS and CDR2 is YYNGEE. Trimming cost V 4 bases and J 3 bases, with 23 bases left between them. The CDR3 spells CASSPRGIGNPFYNEQFF. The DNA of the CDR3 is TGTGCCAGCAGCCCCCGAGGTATCGGGAACCCCTTCTACAATGAGCAGTTCTTC.

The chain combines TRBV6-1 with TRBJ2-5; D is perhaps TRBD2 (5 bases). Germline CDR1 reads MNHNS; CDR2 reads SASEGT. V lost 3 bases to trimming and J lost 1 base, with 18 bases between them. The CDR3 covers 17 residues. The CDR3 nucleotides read TGTGCCAGCAGTGACCCTATGGACGGGATAAGCCAAGAGACCCAGTACTTC. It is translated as CASSDPMDGISQETQYF.

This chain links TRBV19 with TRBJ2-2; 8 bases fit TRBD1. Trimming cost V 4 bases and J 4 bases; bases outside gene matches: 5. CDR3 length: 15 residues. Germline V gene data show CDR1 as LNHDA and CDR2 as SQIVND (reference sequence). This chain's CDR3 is CASSKAGGFTGELFF. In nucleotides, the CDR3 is TGTGCCAGTAGTAAGGCAGGGGGCTTCACCGGGGAGCTGTTTTTT. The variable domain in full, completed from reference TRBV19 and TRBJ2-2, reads DGGITQSPKYLFRKEGQNVTLSCEQNLNHDAMYWYRQDPGQGLRLIYYSQIVNDFQKGDIAEGYSVSREKKESFPLTVTSAQKNPTAFYLCASSKAGGFTGELFFGEGSRLTVL.